This TCR beta chain was profiled in a study of blood T cell repertoires in COVID-19. As for the study in general: The samples span acute and convalescent COVID-19 from the United States, Italy and Spain.

Patients from Seattle were sampled longitudinally, starting during active infection. Authors' analysis steps: Counts of nucleated cells, estimated from reference gene primer amplification, were obtained. Measured with immunoSEQ multiplex PCR; TCRdb has only the in-frame clones, and not every one. That table furnishes V, J and clone size, whereas the DNA furnished D and trimming. The sample consists of approximately 160,000 clones, approximately 95% of them appearing once. The receptor's source is an older woman with COVID-19, enrolled during active disease. Sequencing used peripheral blood.

The CDR3 DNA reads as TGTGCCAGCAGTTACGATGCGGGGAAGAGCACAGATACGCAGTATTTT. Protein: CASSYDAGKSTDTQYF. The chain uses TRBV6-5 and TRBJ2-3, with D perhaps matching TRBD2 (6 bases). Trimming removed 2 bases from V and 0 bases from J, with 12 bases in between. CDR3 length: 16 residues. The germline gives CDR1 MNHEY, CDR2 SVGAGI.